This TCR beta chain derives from a study of blood T cell repertoires in COVID-19. About the research overall: Samples taken during acute and convalescent COVID-19 were collected in the United States, Italy and Spain. PBMCs, B-cell-depleted T cells, or T cells were the source of the cDNA or gDNA that made up the material.

Per the study methods: Estimates of nucleated cell counts were drawn from the amplification of reference gene primers. Only in-frame clones appear in the TCRdb table, and some are missing; sequencing was by immunoSEQ multiplex PCR. V and J calls plus clone size are reproduced from that table; the DNA served to infer D and trimming. Among some 120,000 clones, approximately 90% were seen once, and the ten largest hold around 2.1%. The V segment lost 3 bases and the J segment 4 bases; nucleotides outside the gene matches: 6. Germline CDR1 MGHDK, CDR2 SYGVNS. CDR3 length: 15 amino acids. The sample was peripheral blood. The rearrangement links TRBV25-1 to TRBJ2-1; TRBD2 matches 7 bases. The clonotype originates from a woman in her forties or fifties with acute or convalescent COVID-19. The CDR3: CASSEAGERYNEQFF. The CDR3 DNA is TGTGCCAGCAGTGAGGCGGGAGAGAGGTACAATGAGCAGTTCTTC.